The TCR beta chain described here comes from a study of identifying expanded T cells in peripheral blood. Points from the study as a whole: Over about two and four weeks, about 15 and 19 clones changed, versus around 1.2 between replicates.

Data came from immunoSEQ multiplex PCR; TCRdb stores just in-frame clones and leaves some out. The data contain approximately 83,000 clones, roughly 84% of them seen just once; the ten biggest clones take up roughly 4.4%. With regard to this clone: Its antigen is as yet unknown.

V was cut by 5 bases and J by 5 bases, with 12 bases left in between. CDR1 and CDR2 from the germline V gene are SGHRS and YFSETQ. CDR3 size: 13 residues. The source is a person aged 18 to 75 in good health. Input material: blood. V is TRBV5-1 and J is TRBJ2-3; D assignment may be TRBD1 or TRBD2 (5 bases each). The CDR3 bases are TGCGCCAGCAGGTCCGGGACGGGAGATACGCAGTATTTT. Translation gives CASRSGTGDTQYF.